The 28 T cell receptor beta chains listed next were all sequenced from one sample in a study of blood T cells in healthy people across ages. Then a second PCR, running roughly 7 to 11 cycles, was carried out with a sample-barcoded 5' primer and a J-beta primer mix. MiXCR, applied by TCRdb to the 5' RACE reads, yields one record per CDR3 protein. The data show roughly 930,000 distinct CDR3 sequences, 45% to 50% seen once. Sequencing input: blood. The receptors here all came from a young man in good health.

This clonotype was seen just once. The chain links TRBV29-1 to TRBJ1-2; TRBD1 agrees at 8 bases. The CDR3 totals 13 residues. V lost 5 bases, J lost 10 bases, and 12 bases stayed unmatched. Germline V CDR1 and CDR2: SQVTM, ANQGSEA. The CDR3 DNA reads as TGCAGCGTTCCCCCCGCAGGGGGCTACGACTACACCTTC. Its protein product is CSVPPAGGYDYTF.

In its sample, this clonotype was seen a few times. The rearrangement joins TRBV28 to TRBJ2-3; 11 bases map to TRBD2. Trimming cost V 3 bases and J 3 bases; bases outside gene matches: 11. CDR3 length equals 18 residues. CDR1 MDHEN and CDR2 SYDVKM come from the germline V gene. The CDR3 here is CASSFLPSGGTETDTQYF. In DNA form, the CDR3 reads TGTGCCAGCAGTTTCCTCCCTAGCGGGGGGACGGAGACAGATACGCAGTATTTT.

This clonotype was observed a few times. This chain connects TRBV14 to TRBJ2-1; 13 nucleotides line up with TRBD2. CDR1 is SGHDN, CDR2 FVKESK, per germline. CDR3 size: 16 residues. V was pared by 3 bases and J by 5 bases, with 4 bases of the junction left unmatched. DNA for the CDR3: TGTGCCAGCAGCCAGCTACTAGCGGGGGGGGACAATGAGCAGTTCTTC. Translated, it gives CASSQLLAGGDNEQFF.

This rearrangement joins TRBV20-1 to TRBJ2-3, with D tentatively TRBD2 (6 bases). Trimming stripped 8 bases from V and 0 bases from J, with 12 bases between. The CDR3 is 13 residues long. Germline V gives CDR1 DFQATT, CDR2 SNEGSKA (reference sequence). CDR3 bases: TGCAGTCCCTACGGGGGAAGCACAGATACGCAGTATTTT. It encodes CSPYGGSTDTQYF.

This clonotype showed up just a few times. This chain connects TRBV10-3 to TRBJ2-1, with D perhaps matching TRBD2 (5 bases). CDR3 length: 17 residues. Germline assignment: CDR1 ENHRY and CDR2 SYGVKD. Between the trimmed V and J ends, which lost 8 bases and 0 bases, there was a span of 20 bases. The CDR3 DNA sequence: TGTGCCATCGGGCCCATCCCGAGGGAAAGCTCCTACAATGAGCAGTTCTTC. Translated, it gives CAIGPIPRESSYNEQFF.

CDR3 coding DNA: TGCAGTGCTAGAGTAATGATTGGGGGGCAGATTAATGAAAAACTGTTTTTT. Translated: CSARVMIGGQINEKLFF. The V call is TRBV20-1, the J call TRBJ1-4, with a tentative D call TRBD1 (6 bases). The CDR3 runs 17 residues. V was cut by 1 base and J by 4 bases, with 19 bases left in between. Germline CDR1 reads DFQATT; CDR2 reads SNEGSKA (reference sequence).

V is TRBV6-2 or TRBV6-3 and J is TRBJ2-5; D gene unclear. The DNA end is more similar to TRBJ2-7, so the J call may be wrong. The CDR3 consists of 14 residues. Germline V gene data show CDR1 as MNHEY and CDR2 as SVGEGT. The CDR3 loop reads CASSSLAATYEQYF. CDR3 DNA: TGTGCCAGCAGTTCTCTCGCGGCTACCTACGAGCAGTACTTC.

The chain employs TRBV9 and TRBJ2-5, with 7 bases identical to TRBD2. The J call may not be correct, given that the DNA end is closer to TRBJ2-7. CDR3 length: 15 amino acids. From germline, CDR1 is SGDLS and CDR2 YYNGEE. CDR3 sequence (DNA): TGTGCCAGCAGCGTAGGGGCGGGGGAGTTGTACGAGCAGTACTTC. Residues: CASSVGAGELYEQYF.

This clonotype was picked up a small number of times. The chain uses TRBV3-1 and TRBJ2-2, with 7 bases that match TRBD1. Trimming cost V 4 bases and J 7 bases; bases outside gene matches: 6. From germline, CDR1 is LGHDT and CDR2 YNNKEL (reference sequence). There are 14 residues in the CDR3. The DNA for the CDR3 is TGTGCCAGCAGCCTGACAGGGATGGTCGGGGAGCTGTTTTTT. It yields the protein CASSLTGMVGELFF.

The chain employs TRBV11-2 and TRBJ2-4; D call uncertain. The better agreement between TRBJ2-7 and the DNA end casts doubt on the J call. There are 15 residues in the CDR3. Germline V gene data show CDR1 as SGHAT and CDR2 as FQNNGV. In nucleotides, the CDR3 is TGTGCCAGCAGCTTAAAGGATTTAGGGCAGTACGAGCAGTACTTC. Its translation is CASSLKDLGQYEQYF.

In DNA, the CDR3 is TGTGCCTGGAGTGTTAGTTGGGGGAAAGAGACCCAGTACTTC. The encoded protein is CAWSVSWGKETQYF. The gene calls are TRBV30 and TRBJ2-5; D tentatively fits TRBD1 or TRBD2 (5 bases each). The CDR3 loop spans 14 amino acids. Trimming cost V 0 bases and J 3 bases, with 11 bases left between them. Germline values: CDR1 GTSNPN, CDR2 SVGIG (reference sequence).

The V gene is TRBV7-9, the J gene TRBJ2-5, with 9 bases identical to TRBD1. Unmatched junction bases numbered 6, after V lost 3 bases and J lost 4 bases. Germline CDR1 and CDR2: SEHNR and FQNEAQ (reference sequence). The CDR3 sequence is 15 residues long. CDR3 in amino acids: CASSLPGQGLETQYF. The CDR3 bases are TGTGCCAGCAGCTTGCCGGGACAGGGATTAGAGACCCAGTACTTC.

V is TRBV20-1 and J is TRBJ1-1; TRBD1 aligns across 7 bases. Germline loops: CDR1 DFQATT, CDR2 SNEGSKA (reference sequence). The CDR3 is made up of 15 amino acids. V lost 0 bases to trimming and J lost 6 bases; unmatched junction nucleotides: 10. The CDR3 bases are TGCAGTGCTAGAGATAGGAAGGGACAGAAGGCTGAAGCTTTCTTT. This encodes CSARDRKGQKAEAFF.

This rearrangement joins TRBV12-5 to TRBJ2-3; TRBD2 agrees at 10 bases. Per the germline V gene, CDR1 is LGHNT and CDR2 is FRNRAP. Unmatched junction bases numbered 28, after V lost 2 bases and J lost 5 bases. The length of the CDR3 is 23 residues. As DNA, the CDR3 is TGTGCTAGTGGTTTGCCACCTCGGGGGCTAAACCCTACTAGCGGGGTGGGGGGAGATACGCAGTATTTT. The encoded protein is CASGLPPRGLNPTSGVGGDTQYF. Full variable domain (missing parts from reference TRBV12-5 and TRBJ2-3): DARVTQTPRHKVTEMGQEVTMRCQPILGHNTVFWYRQTMMQGLELLAYFRNRAPLDDSGMPKDRFSAEMPDATLATLKIQPSEPRDSAVYFCASGLPPRGLNPTSGVGGDTQYFGPGTRLTVL.

The rearrangement joins TRBV9 to TRBJ2-5; TRBD1 matches 8 bases. The CDR3 runs to 15 residues. The J segment lost 1 base and the V segment lost 3 bases, leaving 5 bases of the junction unmatched. Germline CDR1 SGDLS, CDR2 YYNGEE. The CDR3 protein is CASSDGTGPQETQYF. CDR3 DNA: TGTGCCAGCAGCGACGGGACAGGACCCCAAGAGACCCAGTACTTC.

There are many counts of this clonotype. The V call is TRBV5-1, the J call TRBJ2-1; perhaps D is TRBD1 or TRBD2 (7 bases each). Germline V gives CDR1 SGHRS, CDR2 YFSETQ. Trimming stripped 9 bases from V and 5 bases from J, with 18 bases between. The CDR3 is 14 amino acids. The CDR3 loop is CATGRQGGDNEQFF. The CDR3 region has the DNA TGCGCCACCGGCCGGCAGGGGGGGGACAATGAGCAGTTCTTC. The full variable domain, completed using reference TRBV5-1 and TRBJ2-1, is KAGVTQTPRYLIKTRGQQVTLSCSPISGHRSVSWYQQTPGQGLQFLFEYFSETQRNKGNFPGRFSGRQFSNSRSEMNVSTLELGDSALYLCATGRQGGDNEQFFGPGTRLTVL.

The rearrangement joins TRBV5-4 to TRBJ2-5, with a weak D call TRBD1 (6 bases). CDR1 and CDR2 (germline): SGHNT, YYREEE (reference sequence). The V gene lost 4 bases and the J gene lost 1 base, with 11 bases spanning the gap. This CDR3 spans 14 amino acids. The CDR3 here is CASSERQVQETQYF. CDR3 sequence (DNA): TGTGCCAGCAGCGAGAGACAGGTCCAAGAGACCCAGTACTTC.

Here the CDR3 reads CAISVSTGGNEQYF. The CDR3 nucleotides read TGTGCCATCAGTGTTTCGACAGGGGGCAACGAGCAGTACTTC. The genes are TRBV10-3 and TRBJ2-4; 10 nucleotides line up with TRBD1. The J call is uncertain, as TRBJ2-7 better fits the DNA end. CDR1 and CDR2 from the germline V gene are ENHRY and SYGVKD. The length of the CDR3 is 14 residues.

This rearrangement joins TRBV7-2 to TRBJ1-4, with 9 bases identical to TRBD1. V lost 5 bases, J lost 7 bases, and 8 bases stayed unmatched. The CDR3 loop spans 15 amino acids. Germline CDR1 SGHTA, CDR2 FQGNSA. Written as DNA, the CDR3 is TGTGCCAGCAGCCGGACAGGGGAGATTGGTGAAAAACTGTTTTTT. Its translation: CASSRTGEIGEKLFF.

V is TRBV6-5 and J is TRBJ2-1; D is undetermined. Germline CDR1 reads MNHEY; CDR2 reads SVGAGI. The CDR3 has 14 residues. The V end lost 2 bases, the J end lost 5 bases, and 10 bases lay between the germline ends. CDR3 region: CASSYRQANNEQFF. The CDR3 coding sequence is TGTGCCAGCAGTTACCGTCAGGCCAACAATGAGCAGTTCTTC.

The chain links TRBV7-9 to TRBJ2-7; D gene ambiguous. Germline V CDR1 and CDR2: SEHNR, FQNEAQ (reference sequence). V was clipped by 1 base and J by 2 bases, with 9 bases between them. CDR3 length: 14 residues. This CDR3 reads CASSLGYGPYEQYF. The CDR3 DNA sequence: TGTGCCAGCAGCTTAGGTTACGGTCCCTACGAGCAGTACTTC.

This clonotype showed up just a few times. The CDR3 protein is CASSMGVNEQFF. For the CDR3, the DNA is TGTGCCAGCAGCATGGGGGTCAATGAGCAGTTCTTC. The chain recombines TRBV2 with TRBJ2-1; D is tentatively TRBD1 or TRBD2 (5 bases each). This CDR3 is 12 amino acids long. Germline CDR1 SNHLY, CDR2 FYNNEI. Deletions cut 6 bases from V and 6 bases from J, with 9 bases between.

V is TRBV7-2 and J is TRBJ2-1, with 9 nucleotides matching TRBD1. Germline CDR1 reads SGHTA; CDR2 reads FQGNSA. The CDR3 is 13 amino acids. V was pared by 8 bases and J by 8 bases, with 7 bases of the junction left unmatched. In nucleotides, the CDR3 is TGTGCCAGCGGGGACAGGGTTTACCATGAGCAGTTCTTC. This codes for CASGDRVYHEQFF.

The chain links TRBV5-5 to TRBJ2-7; D is undetermined. Germline V gives CDR1 SGHKS, CDR2 YYEKEE (reference sequence). This CDR3 contains 15 residues. The germline V and J ends were trimmed by 4 bases and 5 bases, with 19 bases remaining between them. The CDR3: CASSEILPPLHEQYF. The CDR3 DNA follows: TGTGCCAGCAGCGAGATACTTCCGCCCCTGCACGAGCAGTACTTC. Drawing the rest from reference TRBV5-5 and TRBJ2-7, the complete variable domain is DAGVTQSPTHLIKTRGQQVTLRCSPISGHKSVSWYQQVLGQGPQFIFQYYEKEERGRGNFPDRFSARQFPNYSSELNVNALLLGDSALYLCASSEILPPLHEQYFGPGTRLTVT.

The chain has TRBV20-1 and TRBJ2-7; tentative D call: TRBD2 (8 bases). Germline CDR1 DFQATT, CDR2 SNEGSKA (reference sequence). Trimming removed 1 base at V and 4 bases at J, with 23 bases between. The CDR3 loop spans 17 amino acids. In DNA, the CDR3 is TGCAGTGCTAGAGTACAGGGGTTGAACGGGGGGGCATACGAGCAGTACTTC. This encodes CSARVQGLNGGAYEQYF.

V is TRBV20-1 and J is TRBJ2-5, with TRBD2 identical over 13 bases. The DNA end is a closer match to TRBJ2-7, so the J assignment may be wrong. Germline V lookup: CDR1 DFQATT, CDR2 SNEGSKA (reference sequence). The CDR3 is 14 residues long. As DNA, the CDR3 is TGCAGTGCTAAGACTAGCGGGGGGACCTACGAGCAGTACTTC. Translation gives CSAKTSGGTYEQYF.

This clonotype was recorded a few times. The chain couples TRBV6-2 or TRBV6-3 to TRBJ1-5, with TRBD1 as a possible D gene (5 bases). Germline-derived CDR1 and CDR2 are MNHEY and SVGEGT. This CDR3 is built from 18 residues. Trimming left V 3 bases short and J 3 bases short, with 21 bases between. CDR3 residues: CASSYRGNRANFNQPQHF. CDR3 sequence (DNA): TGTGCCAGCAGTTATCGGGGGAACCGGGCTAACTTCAATCAGCCCCAGCATTTT.

The chain links TRBV28 to TRBJ1-6, with D maybe TRBD1 (5 bases). This CDR3 comprises 13 residues. The ends were cut back, 4 bases at V and 10 bases at J, with 11 bases in the middle. Germline V gives CDR1 MDHEN, CDR2 SYDVKM. DNA for the CDR3: TGTGCCAGCAGTTACGGGGACTGGTCACCCCTCCACTTT. This sequence encodes CASSYGDWSPLHF. The full variable domain, completed using reference TRBV28 and TRBJ1-6, is DVKVTQSSRYLVKRTGEKVFLECVQDMDHENMFWYRQDPGLGLRLIYFSYDVKMKEKGDIPEGYSVSREKKERFSLILESASTNQTSMYLCASSYGDWSPLHFGNGTRLTVT.